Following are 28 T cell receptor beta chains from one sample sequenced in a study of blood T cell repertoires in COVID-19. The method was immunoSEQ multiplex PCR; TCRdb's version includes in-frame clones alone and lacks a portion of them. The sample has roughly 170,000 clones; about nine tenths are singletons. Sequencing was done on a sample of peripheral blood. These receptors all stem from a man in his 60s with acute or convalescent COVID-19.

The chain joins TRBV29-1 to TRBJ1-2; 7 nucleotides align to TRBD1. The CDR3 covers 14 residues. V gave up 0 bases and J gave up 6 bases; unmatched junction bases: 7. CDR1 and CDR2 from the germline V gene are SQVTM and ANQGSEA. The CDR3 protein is CSVEEGGTRDGYTF. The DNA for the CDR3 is TGCAGCGTTGAAGAAGGGGGCACTCGGGATGGCTACACCTTC.

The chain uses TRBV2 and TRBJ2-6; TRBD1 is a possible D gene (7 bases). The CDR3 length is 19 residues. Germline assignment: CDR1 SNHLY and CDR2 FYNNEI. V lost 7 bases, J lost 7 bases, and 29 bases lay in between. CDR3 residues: CASNGRDSASLWGANVLTF. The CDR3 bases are TGTGCCAGCAACGGGCGGGACAGCGCTTCTCTCTGGGGCGCCAACGTCCTGACTTTC.

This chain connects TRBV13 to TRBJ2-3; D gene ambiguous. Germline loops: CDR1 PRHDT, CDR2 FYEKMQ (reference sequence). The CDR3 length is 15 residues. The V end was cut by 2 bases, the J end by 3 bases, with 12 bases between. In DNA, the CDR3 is TGTGCCAGCAGCTTACGAAGCCGCAGGACAGATACGCAGTATTTT. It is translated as CASSLRSRRTDTQYF.

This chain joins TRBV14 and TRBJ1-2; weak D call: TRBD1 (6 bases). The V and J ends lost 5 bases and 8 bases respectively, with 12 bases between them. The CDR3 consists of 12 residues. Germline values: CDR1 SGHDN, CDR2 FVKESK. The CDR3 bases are TGTGCCAGCAGCGCGCGGGGGGCCGGCTACACCTTC. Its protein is CASSARGAGYTF. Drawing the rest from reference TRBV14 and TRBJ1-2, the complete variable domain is EAGVTQFPSHSVIEKGQTVTLRCDPISGHDNLYWYRRVMGKEIKFLLHFVKESKQDESGMPNNRFLAERTGGTYSTLKVQPAELEDSGVYFCASSARGAGYTFGSGTRLTVV.

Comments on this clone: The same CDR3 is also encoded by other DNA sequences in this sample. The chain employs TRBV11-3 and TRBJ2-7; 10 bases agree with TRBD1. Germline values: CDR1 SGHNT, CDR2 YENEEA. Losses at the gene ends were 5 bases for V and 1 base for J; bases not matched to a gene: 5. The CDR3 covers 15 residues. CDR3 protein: CASSSRDRGSYEQYF. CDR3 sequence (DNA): TGTGCCAGCAGCAGCCGGGACAGGGGTTCCTACGAGCAGTACTTC. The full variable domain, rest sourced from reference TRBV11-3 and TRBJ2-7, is EAGVVQSPRYKIIEKKQPVAFWCNPISGHNTLYWYLQNLGQGPELLIRYENEEAVDDSQLPKDRFSAERLKGVDSTLKIQPAELGDSAVYLCASSSRDRGSYEQYFGPGTRLTVT.

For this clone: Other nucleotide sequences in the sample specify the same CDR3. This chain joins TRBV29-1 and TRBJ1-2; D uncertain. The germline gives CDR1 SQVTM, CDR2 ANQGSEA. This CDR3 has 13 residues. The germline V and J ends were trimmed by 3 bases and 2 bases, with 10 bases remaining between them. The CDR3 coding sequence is TGCAGCGTTGAGAGGGAGGGAAACTATGGCTACACCTTC. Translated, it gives CSVEREGNYGYTF. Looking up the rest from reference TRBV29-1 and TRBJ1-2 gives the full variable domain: SAVISQKPSRDICQRGTSLTIQCQVDSQVTMMFWYRQQPGQSLTLIATANQGSEATYESGFVIDKFPISRPNLTFSTLTVSNMSPEDSSIYLCSVEREGNYGYTFGSGTRLTVV.

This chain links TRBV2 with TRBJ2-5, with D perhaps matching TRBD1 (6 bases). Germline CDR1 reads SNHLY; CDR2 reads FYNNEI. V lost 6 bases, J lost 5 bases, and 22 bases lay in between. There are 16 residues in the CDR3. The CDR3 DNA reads TGTGCCAGCAGCCCCCAGGGGTCAGGGTTAGGGGAGACCCAGTACTTC. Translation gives CASSPQGSGLGETQYF.

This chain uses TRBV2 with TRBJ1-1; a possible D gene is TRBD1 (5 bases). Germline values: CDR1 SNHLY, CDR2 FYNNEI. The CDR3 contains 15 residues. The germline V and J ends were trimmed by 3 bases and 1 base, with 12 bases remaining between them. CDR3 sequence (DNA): TGTGCCAGCAGTGATAATATGGGGCAGAACACTGAAGCTTTCTTT. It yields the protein CASSDNMGQNTEAFF. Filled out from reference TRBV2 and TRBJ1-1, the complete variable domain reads EPEVTQTPSHQVTQMGQEVILRCVPISNHLYFYWYRQILGQKVEFLVSFYNNEISEKSEIFDDQFSVERPDGSNFTLKIRSTKLEDSAMYFCASSDNMGQNTEAFFGQGTRLTVV.

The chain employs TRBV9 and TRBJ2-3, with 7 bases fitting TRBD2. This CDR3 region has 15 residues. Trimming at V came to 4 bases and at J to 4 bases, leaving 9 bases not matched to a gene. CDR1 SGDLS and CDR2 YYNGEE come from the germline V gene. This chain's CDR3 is CASSRFGLEADTQYF. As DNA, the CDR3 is TGTGCCAGCAGCAGATTCGGACTAGAGGCAGATACGCAGTATTTT.

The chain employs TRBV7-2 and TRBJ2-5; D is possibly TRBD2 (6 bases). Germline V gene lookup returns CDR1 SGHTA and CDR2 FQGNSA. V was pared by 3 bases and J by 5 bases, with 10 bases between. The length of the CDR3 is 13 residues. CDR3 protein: CASSFILAETQYF. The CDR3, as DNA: TGTGCCAGCAGCTTCATACTAGCTGAGACCCAGTACTTC.

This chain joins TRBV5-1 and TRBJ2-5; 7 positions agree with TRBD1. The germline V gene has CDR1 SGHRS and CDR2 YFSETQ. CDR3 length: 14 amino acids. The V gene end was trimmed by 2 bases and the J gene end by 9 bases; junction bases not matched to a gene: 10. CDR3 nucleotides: TGCGCCAGCAGCTTCGACCTTCCACAGGGGTCCCAGTACTTC. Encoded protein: CASSFDLPQGSQYF.

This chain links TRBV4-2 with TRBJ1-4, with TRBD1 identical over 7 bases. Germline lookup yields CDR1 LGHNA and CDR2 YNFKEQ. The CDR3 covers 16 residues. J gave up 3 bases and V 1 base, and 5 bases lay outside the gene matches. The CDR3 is CASSQVTGEPNEKLFF. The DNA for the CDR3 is TGTGCCAGCAGCCAAGTAACAGGGGAGCCTAATGAAAAACTGTTTTTT.

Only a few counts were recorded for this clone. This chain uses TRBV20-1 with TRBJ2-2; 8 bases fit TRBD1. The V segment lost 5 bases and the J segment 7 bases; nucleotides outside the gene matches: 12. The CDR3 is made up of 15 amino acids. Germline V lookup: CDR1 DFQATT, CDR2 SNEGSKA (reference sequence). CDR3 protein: CSARGTGAMDGELFF. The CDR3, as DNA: TGCAGTGCTCGTGGGACAGGCGCGATGGACGGGGAGCTGTTTTTT.

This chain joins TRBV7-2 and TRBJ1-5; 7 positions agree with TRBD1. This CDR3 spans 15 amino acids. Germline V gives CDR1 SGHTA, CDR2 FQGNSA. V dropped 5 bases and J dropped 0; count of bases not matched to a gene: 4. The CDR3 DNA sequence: TGTGCCAGCAGCCCTGACAGGGATAGCAATCAGCCCCAGCATTTT. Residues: CASSPDRDSNQPQHF.

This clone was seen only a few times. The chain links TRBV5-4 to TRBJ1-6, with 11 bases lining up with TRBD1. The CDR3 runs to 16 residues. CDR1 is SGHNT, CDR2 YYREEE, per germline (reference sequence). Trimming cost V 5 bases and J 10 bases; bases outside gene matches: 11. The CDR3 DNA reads TGTGCCAGCAGTCAATATGGACAGGGGGCAGAGTCACCCCTCCACTTT. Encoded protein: CASSQYGQGAESPLHF.

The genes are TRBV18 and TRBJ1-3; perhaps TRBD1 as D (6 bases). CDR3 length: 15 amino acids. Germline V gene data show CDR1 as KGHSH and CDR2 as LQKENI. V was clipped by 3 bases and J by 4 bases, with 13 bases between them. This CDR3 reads CASSPAAGVGNTIYF. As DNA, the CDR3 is TGTGCCAGCTCACCCGCCGCAGGGGTAGGAAACACCATATATTTT.

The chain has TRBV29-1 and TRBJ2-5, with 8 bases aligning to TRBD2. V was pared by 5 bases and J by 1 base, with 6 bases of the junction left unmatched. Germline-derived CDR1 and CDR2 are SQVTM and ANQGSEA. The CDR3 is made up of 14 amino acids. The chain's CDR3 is CSVLQRGFQETQYF. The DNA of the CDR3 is TGCAGCGTTCTGCAGCGGGGGTTCCAAGAGACCCAGTACTTC.

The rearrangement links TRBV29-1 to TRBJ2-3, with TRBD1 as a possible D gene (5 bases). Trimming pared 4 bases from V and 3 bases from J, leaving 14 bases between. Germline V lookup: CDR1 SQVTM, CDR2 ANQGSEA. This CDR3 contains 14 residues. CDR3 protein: CSVAARQGTDTQYF. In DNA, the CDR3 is TGCAGCGTTGCGGCTCGGCAGGGAACAGATACGCAGTATTTT.

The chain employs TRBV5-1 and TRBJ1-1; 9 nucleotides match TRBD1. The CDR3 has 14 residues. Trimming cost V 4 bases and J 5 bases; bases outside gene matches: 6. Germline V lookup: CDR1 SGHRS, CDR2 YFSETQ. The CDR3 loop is CASSVGQGETEAFF. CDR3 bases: TGCGCCAGCAGCGTGGGACAGGGAGAAACTGAAGCTTTCTTT. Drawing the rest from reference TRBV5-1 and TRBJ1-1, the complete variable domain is KAGVTQTPRYLIKTRGQQVTLSCSPISGHRSVSWYQQTPGQGLQFLFEYFSETQRNKGNFPGRFSGRQFSNSRSEMNVSTLELGDSALYLCASSVGQGETEAFFGQGTRLTVV.

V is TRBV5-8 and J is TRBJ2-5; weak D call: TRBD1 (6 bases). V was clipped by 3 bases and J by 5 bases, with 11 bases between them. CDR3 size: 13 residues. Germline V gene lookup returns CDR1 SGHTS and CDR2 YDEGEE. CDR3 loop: CASSSRTAETQYF. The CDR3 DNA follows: TGTGCCAGCAGCTCCCGGACAGCGGAGACCCAGTACTTC.

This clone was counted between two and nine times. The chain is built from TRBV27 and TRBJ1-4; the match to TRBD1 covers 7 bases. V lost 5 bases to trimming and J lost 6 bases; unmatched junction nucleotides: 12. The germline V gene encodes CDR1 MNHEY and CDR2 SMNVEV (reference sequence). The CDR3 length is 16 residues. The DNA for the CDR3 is TGTGCCAGCAGTCACGACAGGGAACCCATCGATGAAAAACTGTTTTTT. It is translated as CASSHDREPIDEKLFF.

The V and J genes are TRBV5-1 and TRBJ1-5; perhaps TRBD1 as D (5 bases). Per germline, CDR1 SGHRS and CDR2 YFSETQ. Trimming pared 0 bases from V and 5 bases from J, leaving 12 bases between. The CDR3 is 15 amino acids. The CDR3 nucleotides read TGCGCCAGCAGCTTGGGTCAGGGATGGGATCAGCCCCAGCATTTT. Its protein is CASSLGQGWDQPQHF. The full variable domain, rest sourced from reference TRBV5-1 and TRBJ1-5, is KAGVTQTPRYLIKTRGQQVTLSCSPISGHRSVSWYQQTPGQGLQFLFEYFSETQRNKGNFPGRFSGRQFSNSRSEMNVSTLELGDSALYLCASSLGQGWDQPQHFGDGTRLSIL.

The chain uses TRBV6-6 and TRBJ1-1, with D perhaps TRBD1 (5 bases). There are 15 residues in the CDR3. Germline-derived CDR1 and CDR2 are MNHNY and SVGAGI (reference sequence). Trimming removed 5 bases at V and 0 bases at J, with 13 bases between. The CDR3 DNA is TGTGCCAGCAGTCGGGGGGGAGGATTGAACACTGAAGCTTTCTTT. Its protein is CASSRGGGLNTEAFF.

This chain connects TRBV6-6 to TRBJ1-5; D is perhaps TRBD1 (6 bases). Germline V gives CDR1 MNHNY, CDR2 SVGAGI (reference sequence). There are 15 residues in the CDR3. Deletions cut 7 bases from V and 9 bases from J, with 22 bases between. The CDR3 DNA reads TGTGCCAGCACTAAGGGGGGGCAAAACATGGGGCCCCAGCATTTT. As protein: CASTKGGQNMGPQHF.

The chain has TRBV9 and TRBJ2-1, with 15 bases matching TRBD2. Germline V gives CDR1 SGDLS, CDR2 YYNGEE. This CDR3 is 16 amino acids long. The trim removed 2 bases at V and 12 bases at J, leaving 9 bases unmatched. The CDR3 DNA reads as TGTGCCAGCAGCGTGGGGTCACCGGGACTAGCGGGAGGGCAGTTCTTC. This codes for CASSVGSPGLAGGQFF.

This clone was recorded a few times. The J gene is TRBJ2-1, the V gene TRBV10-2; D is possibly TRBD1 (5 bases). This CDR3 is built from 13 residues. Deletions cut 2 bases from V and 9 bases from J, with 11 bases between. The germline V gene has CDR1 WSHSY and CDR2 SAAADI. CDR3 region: CASSEGAIVEQFF. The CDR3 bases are TGCGCCAGCAGTGAGGGGGCTATCGTTGAGCAGTTCTTC.

The CDR3 coding sequence is TGCGCCAGCAGCCGTTCCGGGACAGGGCGCTACGAGCAGTACTTC. Protein: CASSRSGTGRYEQYF. This chain links TRBV5-1 with TRBJ2-7; 9 bases align to TRBD1. Unmatched junction bases numbered 8, after V lost 4 bases and J lost 3 bases. The length of the CDR3 is 15 residues. Germline CDR1 SGHRS, CDR2 YFSETQ.

DNA of the CDR3: TGTGCCAGCAGCTCGCGCGGGACAGGGGACAATCAGCCCCAGCATTTT. It specifies CASSSRGTGDNQPQHF. This chain uses TRBV28 with TRBJ1-5; 10 bases are a match to TRBD1. The CDR3 is made up of 16 amino acids. The ends lost 6 bases at V and 3 bases at J; junction bases unmatched: 8. The germline CDR1 and CDR2 sequences are MDHEN and SYDVKM.